The 16 T cell receptor beta chains below all came from one sample that was sequenced in a study of shared clonotypes between healthy human individuals (TCRdb year 2020). Libraries were made using the immunoSEQ multiplex PCR assay. TCRdb re-hosts the immuneACCESS table, in-frame sequences only. Its copies lack some clones; in the studies checked, an unresolved V gene accounts for under half of them, and the cause for the rest is not known. Recorded for this sample are about 560,000 clones; roughly 79% of them occurred a single time. The top ten hold 9.5% to 15% of the sample. The sample consisted of PBMCs. These TCRs come from a woman aged 40 to 49 in good health. Some clones in this sample may be carry-over from other donors' samples.

This chain links TRBV7-2 with TRBJ1-1, with D possibly matching TRBD1 (6 bases). V gave up 5 bases and J gave up 6 bases, with 22 bases separating them. Per germline, CDR1 SGHTA and CDR2 FQGNSA. The CDR3 is made up of 16 amino acids. This CDR3 is CASSPAPPPGVPEAFF. The CDR3 DNA reads as TGTGCCAGCAGCCCAGCACCCCCCCCAGGGGTGCCTGAAGCTTTCTTT.

The chain joins TRBV14 to TRBJ2-7; D is unresolved. The V end was cut by 4 bases, the J end by 7 bases, with 11 bases between. The CDR3 runs 12 residues. The germline V gene has CDR1 SGHDN and CDR2 FVKESK. The CDR3 DNA reads TGTGCCAGCAGCCCGACCGCACGGGAGCAGTACTTC. This codes for CASSPTAREQYF.

V gene TRBV30 combines with J gene TRBJ1-1; no firm D call. This CDR3 is built from 12 residues. V dropped 0 bases and J dropped 7 bases, with 9 bases sitting between them. The germline CDR1 and CDR2 sequences are GTSNPN and SVGIG (reference sequence). CDR3 sequence: CAWSVIGYEAFF. In nucleotides, the CDR3 is TGTGCCTGGAGTGTAATTGGATATGAAGCTTTCTTT.

V is TRBV5-1 and J is TRBJ1-3; possible D gene TRBD1, 6 bases. CDR1 and CDR2 (germline): SGHRS, YFSETQ. The CDR3 loop spans 17 amino acids. V lost 0 bases, J lost 8 bases, and 21 bases lay in between. The CDR3 here is CASSLGLKGTSGYTIYF. CDR3 nucleotide sequence: TGCGCCAGCAGCTTGGGGCTGAAAGGGACATCAGGGTACACCATATATTTT.

This rearrangement joins TRBV5-1 to TRBJ1-4; D is undetermined. Germline V CDR1 and CDR2: SGHRS, YFSETQ. Trimming took 4 bases from V and 0 from J, leaving 16 bases between them. This CDR3 region has 17 residues. The CDR3 sequence is CASSPFGPSATNEKLFF. The CDR3 DNA sequence: TGCGCCAGCAGCCCCTTCGGGCCCTCTGCAACTAATGAAAAACTGTTTTTT.

The chain is built from TRBV30 and TRBJ2-5, with unresolved D. Germline lookup yields CDR1 GTSNPN and CDR2 SVGIG (reference sequence). V was shortened by 2 bases and J by 2 bases, with 21 bases between the two germline ends. The CDR3 spans 17 residues. Written as DNA, the CDR3 is TGTGCCTGGAGTCAGACCCTGTGGATTTTTAAGCAAGAGACCCAGTACTTC. Translated, it gives CAWSQTLWIFKQETQYF.

The DNA of the CDR3 is TGTGCCAGCAGCAGCGGGAGAGTAGGCGAGCAGTACTTC. This translates into CASSSGRVGEQYF. The V and J genes are TRBV5-4 and TRBJ2-7, with 8 bases lining up with TRBD2. This CDR3 has 13 residues. Trimming cost V 4 bases and J 6 bases; bases outside gene matches: 6. Germline CDR1 SGHNT, CDR2 YYREEE (reference sequence).

The CDR3 DNA reads TGTGCCAGCAGTCCGTACAGGGGCGCCTACGAGCAGTACTTC. Translating gives CASSPYRGAYEQYF. The chain carries TRBV27 and TRBJ2-7; 7 bases line up with TRBD1. The CDR3 length is 14 residues. V trimming: 5 bases; J trimming: 2 bases; junction bases outside the gene matches: 6. CDR1 MNHEY and CDR2 SMNVEV come from the germline V gene (reference sequence).

The J gene is TRBJ2-1, the V gene TRBV5-6; 8 positions match TRBD1. With V trimmed by 4 bases and J by 7 bases, 10 bases remained unmatched. The CDR3 has 15 residues. The germline V gene has CDR1 SGHDT and CDR2 YYEEEE. The CDR3 nucleotides are TGTGCCAGCAGCCTACTGGACAGGGCAAGGAATGAGCAGTTCTTC. Amino acids: CASSLLDRARNEQFF.

The chain has TRBV7-8 and TRBJ1-5; D may be TRBD1 (5 bases). The germline V gene encodes CDR1 SGHVS and CDR2 FQNEAQ. This CDR3 is 19 amino acids long. The V gene lost 1 base and the J gene lost 3 bases, with 22 bases spanning the gap. The CDR3 DNA reads TGTGCCAGCAGCTTAGGTCTTTCCCTACAGGAGATTTTCAATCAGCCCCAGCATTTT. It encodes CASSLGLSLQEIFNQPQHF.

This clone was counted between two and nine times. Other nucleotide sequences in the sample specify the same CDR3. The chain combines TRBV28 with TRBJ1-5; D is ambiguous. This CDR3 has 12 residues. The germline V and J ends were trimmed by 5 bases and 7 bases, with 9 bases remaining between them. CDR1 is MDHEN and CDR2 is SYDVKM in the germline V gene. The CDR3 DNA reads as TGTGCCAGCAGTCCCACCGGGCAGCCCCAGCATTTT. Its protein product is CASSPTGQPQHF.

The J gene is TRBJ2-5, the V gene TRBV5-4; D is possibly TRBD1 or TRBD2 (5 bases each). This CDR3 is built from 15 residues. Germline CDR1 reads SGHNT; CDR2 reads YYREEE (reference sequence). Trimming removed 4 bases from V and 2 bases from J, with 15 bases in between. Written as DNA, the CDR3 is TGTGCCAGCAGCGCACAACCGGGGCAACAAGAGACCCAGTACTTC. Translated: CASSAQPGQQETQYF.

The chain combines TRBV28 with TRBJ2-5, with D tentatively TRBD2 (7 bases). The CDR3 runs 16 residues. Germline lookup yields CDR1 MDHEN and CDR2 SYDVKM. With 6 bases removed from V and 4 bases from J, the gap between germline ends came to 21 bases. CDR3 amino acids: CASRPSGGLPGETQYF. The CDR3 DNA follows: TGTGCCAGCAGACCTTCCGGGGGGCTTCCAGGAGAGACCCAGTACTTC.

Concerning this clone: A read error is likely here: a far larger clone is one base away. Other DNA sequences of this sample code for an identical CDR3. This rearrangement joins TRBV30 to TRBJ1-1; tentatively, D is TRBD1 (5 bases). V was pared by 3 bases and J by 1 base, with 18 bases between. Germline V CDR1 and CDR2: GTSNPN, SVGIG (reference sequence). The CDR3 loop spans 16 amino acids. CDR3 protein: CAWSNSRVRPNTEAFF. In DNA, the CDR3 is TGTGCCTGGAGCAATTCCAGGGTTAGGCCGAACACTGAAGCTTTCTTT.

This sequence joins TRBV28 and TRBJ2-3; 8 nucleotides match TRBD1. This CDR3 is built from 14 residues. After removal of 5 bases from V and 2 bases from J, the junction contained 3 bases not matched to a gene. Germline loops: CDR1 MDHEN, CDR2 SYDVKM. The CDR3 loop reads CASSRTGLTDTQYF. In nucleotides, the CDR3 is TGTGCCAGCAGTCGGACAGGGCTCACAGATACGCAGTATTTT.

The chain links TRBV7-8 to TRBJ2-1, with D possibly being TRBD2 (5 bases). The CDR3 totals 15 residues. Germline values: CDR1 SGHVS, CDR2 FQNEAQ. V lost 3 bases and J lost 4, with 13 bases in between. Here the CDR3 DNA reads TGTGCCAGCAGCTTGGGAAGTCCGGGGTACAATGAGCAGTTCTTC. Amino acid sequence: CASSLGSPGYNEQFF.